The 8 T cell receptor beta chains below were found in one sample sequenced in a study of blood T cell repertoires in COVID-19. Sequenced by immunoSEQ multiplex PCR; TCRdb stores in-frame clones only, minus some. This repertoire shows under 100,000 clones, 75% to 85% found once; its top ten account for approximately 13%. Sequenced: peripheral blood. The receptors come from a human donor in a cohort sampled during active COVID-19.

The chain combines TRBV5-6 with TRBJ2-7, with no clear D. Germline CDR1 is SGHDT and CDR2 is YYEEEE. Trimming removed 0 bases at V and 2 bases at J, with 12 bases between. The CDR3 spans 15 residues. The CDR3: CASSLAPTAAYEQYF. CDR3 nucleotide sequence: TGTGCCAGCAGCTTGGCCCCGACGGCGGCCTACGAGCAGTACTTC.

The chain has TRBV14 and TRBJ2-2; D not resolved. Germline lookup yields CDR1 SGHDN and CDR2 FVKESK. Between the trimmed V and J ends, which lost 3 bases and 7 bases, there was a span of 6 bases. This CDR3 spans 12 amino acids. CDR3 amino acids: CASSHRHGELFF. The CDR3 bases are TGTGCCAGCAGCCACCGACACGGGGAGCTGTTTTTT.

V usage is TRBV5-3 and J usage is TRBJ2-7, with D perhaps TRBD2 (6 bases). Being an ORF, TRBV5-3 has a function that is uncertain. Trimming removed 3 bases at V and 4 bases at J, with 17 bases between. This CDR3 has 15 amino acids. CDR3 sequence reads: CARSSPGEFGYEQYF. CDR3 nucleotides: TGTGCCAGAAGCTCACCGGGGGAATTCGGATACGAGCAGTACTTC.

DNA for the CDR3: TGTGCCAGCAGCTTAAGCGGGTCCTACGAGCAGTACTTC. This codes for CASSLSGSYEQYF. This rearrangement joins TRBV7-9 to TRBJ2-7; D is possibly TRBD2 (6 bases). The CDR3 consists of 13 residues. The germline V gene has CDR1 SEHNR and CDR2 FQNEAQ (reference sequence). With 2 bases removed from V and 1 base from J, the gap between germline ends came to 6 bases.

This clone occurred once. The chain uses TRBV30 and TRBJ1-2, with D maybe TRBD1 (5 bases). CDR3 size: 12 residues. The germline V and J ends were trimmed by 4 bases and 4 bases, with 10 bases remaining between them. Germline V CDR1 and CDR2: GTSNPN, SVGIG (reference sequence). CDR3 nucleotides: TGTGCCTGGACAGGGTCTTTCTATGGCTACACCTTC. Its protein product is CAWTGSFYGYTF.

This chain links TRBV5-1 with TRBJ1-4; D is ambiguous. The germline V gene encodes CDR1 SGHRS and CDR2 YFSETQ. This CDR3 is built from 15 residues. Trimming stripped 3 bases from V and 2 bases from J, with 11 bases between. In nucleotides, the CDR3 is TGCGCCAGCAGCTCCACTTCCGGGACTAATGAAAAACTGTTTTTT. Translated, it gives CASSSTSGTNEKLFF. Looking up the rest from reference TRBV5-1 and TRBJ1-4 gives the full variable domain: KAGVTQTPRYLIKTRGQQVTLSCSPISGHRSVSWYQQTPGQGLQFLFEYFSETQRNKGNFPGRFSGRQFSNSRSEMNVSTLELGDSALYLCASSSTSGTNEKLFFGSGTQLSVL.

This sequence joins TRBV9 and TRBJ1-6, with D tentatively TRBD1 (5 bases). The length of the CDR3 is 16 residues. Germline V gene data show CDR1 as SGDLS and CDR2 as YYNGEE. V was shortened by 4 bases and J by 0 bases, with 11 bases between the two germline ends. The DNA of the CDR3 is TGTGCCAGCAGCCCTCACGGGGGCTCCTATAATTCACCCCTCCACTTT. Protein: CASSPHGGSYNSPLHF.

J is TRBJ1-1 and V is TRBV3-1 (or the pseudogene TRBV3-2); D gene unclear. The germline CDR1 and CDR2 sequences are LGHDT and YNNKEL (reference sequence). This CDR3 is built from 13 residues. V lost 3 bases and J lost 11, with 16 bases in between. The CDR3 sequence: CASSHWFESFAFF. DNA of the CDR3: TGTGCCAGCAGCCATTGGTTTGAGAGTTTTGCTTTCTTT.